The next 24 T cell receptor beta chains were all read from a single sample in a study of T cells in Graves' hyperthyroidism and ophthalmopathy. TCR beta CDR3 regions were amplified from RNA transcripts. The HTBI primer set served for first-round RT-PCR of the TCR CDR3. Using its own MiXCR run on the multiplex PCR reads, TCRdb lists one record per CDR3 protein. Of under 40,000 distinct CDR3 sequences listed, about 50% are singletons. Material for sequencing was blood. These receptors were obtained from a man aged 40-50 years with Graves' ophthalmopathy.

Worth noting for this clonotype: This may arise from a read error, as a much more abundant clone is one base away. V and J are TRBV3-1 and TRBJ2-1, with D possibly TRBD2 on 6 matching bases. CDR1 and CDR2 from the germline V gene are LGHDT and YNNKEL (reference sequence). V dropped 2 bases and J dropped 5 bases, with 13 bases sitting between them. This CDR3 region has 15 residues. The CDR3 region has the DNA TGTGCCAGCAGCCAATGGGCTAGCGCCGACAATGAGCAGTTCTTC. Its translation is CASSQWASADNEQFF.

As concerns this clonotype: The junction and the germline gene differ at one end; a read error may be behind it. This sequence joins TRBV14 and TRBJ1-4; 7 nucleotides line up with TRBD1. This CDR3 comprises 15 residues. Germline CDR1 and CDR2: SGHDN and FVKESK. The CDR3 loop is CASGQQGPTNEKLFF. In DNA, the CDR3 is TGTGCCAGCGGCCAACAGGGGCCGACTAATGAAAAACTGTTTTTC.

J is TRBJ2-1 and V is TRBV7-2; 9 nucleotides line up with TRBD2. Trimming cost V 5 bases and J 7 bases; bases outside gene matches: 9. The CDR3 totals 15 residues. The germline V gene has CDR1 SGHTA and CDR2 FQGNSA. The DNA of the CDR3 is TGTGCCAGCAGCCCTTCTAGCGGGGTGGGGAATGAGCAGTTCTTC. It codes for CASSPSSGVGNEQFF.

Turning to this clonotype: This CDR3 fails to terminate in the conserved phenylalanine or tryptophan, so it likely reflects a read error. The gene calls are TRBV9 and TRBJ2-2; perhaps TRBD2 as D (5 bases). Between the trimmed V and J ends, which lost 0 bases and 1 base, there was a span of 10 bases. The CDR3 runs 16 residues. Germline V gene sequence: CDR1 SGDLS, CDR2 YYNGEE. CDR3 sequence (DNA): TGTGCCAGCAGCGTAGGTCTTCGGGGGAACACCGGGGAGCTGTTTCTT. Protein product: CASSVGLRGNTGELFL.

The V call is TRBV5-1, the J call TRBJ1-3; D remains unclear. Looked up from germline, CDR1 is SGHRS and CDR2 is YFSETQ. Deletions cut 4 bases from V and 4 bases from J, with 9 bases between. This CDR3 has 13 residues. CDR3: CASSEGWGNTIYF. The CDR3 DNA reads as TGCGCCAGCAGCGAGGGTTGGGGAAACACCATATATTTT.

This clonotype is medium-sized. The chain employs TRBV6-5 and TRBJ1-2; TRBD1 matches at 7 bases. The trim removed 0 bases at V and 7 bases at J, leaving 8 bases unmatched. The CDR3 contains 15 residues. In germline, CDR1 is MNHEY, CDR2 SVGAGI. CDR3 DNA: TGTGCCAGCAGTTACTCGTCGACAGGGATGGCTGGCTACACCTTC. Protein product: CASSYSSTGMAGYTF.

This clonotype was recorded only once. This CDR3 is missing its conserved last phenylalanine or tryptophan, likely due to a read error. The DNA is left out, because the CDR3 cannot be placed on it with certainty; the CDR3 is given as TCRdb lists it. The chain couples TRBV4-2 to TRBJ2-3; the tabulated D call, TRBD1, remains unverified against the DNA. CDR1 is LGHNA, CDR2 YNFKEQ, per germline. A total of 9 residues make up the CDR3, ends included. The CDR3 spells CASSRRGGR.

The chain links TRBV9 to TRBJ1-4; no firm D call. CDR3 size: 15 residues. Germline V gene lookup returns CDR1 SGDLS and CDR2 YYNGEE. The V end was cut by 0 bases, the J end by 6 bases, with 12 bases between. The CDR3 DNA is TGTGCCAGCAGCGTAGTGGGGAAGGGCTATGAAAAACTGTTTTTT. Residues: CASSVVGKGYEKLFF.

This clonotype has at least ten counts. The rearrangement joins TRBV11-2 to TRBJ2-2, with D unclear. In germline, CDR1 is SGHAT, CDR2 FQNNGV. The CDR3 spans 14 residues. Trimming took off 1 base at V and 3 bases at J, with 6 bases between the two ends. CDR3 DNA sequence: TGTGCCAGCAGCTTAGCTGGTTACACCGGGGAGCTGTTTTTT. Translated: CASSLAGYTGELFF.

The rearrangement links TRBV7-9 to TRBJ2-7; D not resolved. Germline loops: CDR1 SEHNR, CDR2 FQNEAQ (reference sequence). V was trimmed by 6 bases and J by 5 bases, leaving 17 bases between them. This CDR3 is 14 amino acids long. CDR3 sequence (DNA): TGTGCCAGCAGTGCTCCCCCCAAATTGGACGAGCAGTACTTC. This translates into CASSAPPKLDEQYF.

Only a few counts were recorded for this clonotype. The chain links TRBV6-5 to TRBJ2-7; D perhaps matches TRBD2 (6 bases). V was cut by 6 bases and J by 5 bases, with 17 bases left in between. This CDR3 comprises 14 residues. The V gene's germline CDR1 is MNHEY and CDR2 SVGAGI. The CDR3 bases are TGTGCCAGCAGAGGCGGTGGGACTGGTCACGAGCAGTACTTC. Its protein is CASRGGGTGHEQYF.

This clonotype was counted many times. The CDR3 loop is CATRDRGRQETQYF. In DNA form, the CDR3 reads TGTGCCACCCGCGACAGGGGTCGGCAAGAGACCCAGTACTTC. The rearrangement joins TRBV10-3 to TRBJ2-5, with 8 nucleotides matching TRBD1. This CDR3 has 14 residues. V gave up 10 bases and J gave up 2 bases; unmatched junction bases: 9. Germline lookup yields CDR1 ENHRY and CDR2 SYGVKD.

This chain joins TRBV20-1 and TRBJ2-5, with D possibly being TRBD2 (6 bases). CDR1 and CDR2 from the germline V gene are DFQATT and SNEGSKA (reference sequence). The CDR3 length is 14 residues. Trimming removed 3 bases from V and 9 bases from J, with 20 bases in between. CDR3 sequence (DNA): TGCAGTGCTAGTGAGGGGAGGAGGGATCAGCCCCAGTACTTC. It yields the protein CSASEGRRDQPQYF.

This clonotype was counted ten times or more. A read error may explain this, as a much larger clone is one base away. The chain employs TRBV11-2 and TRBJ2-5; TRBD2 matches at 8 bases. The CDR3 loop spans 13 amino acids. The V gene's germline CDR1 is SGHAT and CDR2 FQNNGV. J was trimmed by 9 bases and V by 6 bases; bases with no gene match: 9. CDR3 bases: TGTGCCAGCAGGGGTCCGGGGGGGTCGGCCCAGTACTTC. This codes for CASRGPGGSAQYF. The full variable domain, completed using reference TRBV11-2 and TRBJ2-5, is EAGVAQSPRYKIIEKRQSVAFWCNPISGHATLYWYQQILGQGPKLLIQFQNNGVVDDSQLPKDRFSAERLKGVDSTLKIQPAKLEDSAVYLCASRGPGGSAQYFGPGTRLLVL.

The rearrangement uses TRBV12-3 or TRBV12-4 and TRBJ1-6; D may be TRBD1 (5 bases). The CDR3 extends over 13 amino acids. V was cut by 4 bases and J by 16 bases, with 17 bases left in between. The chain's CDR3 is CASSSVPGLGLHF. The DNA of the CDR3 is TGTGCCAGCAGTTCAGTACCGGGACTAGGGCTCCACTTT.

Many counts were recorded for this clonotype. The chain carries TRBV5-6 and TRBJ2-3; TRBD1 is a possible D gene (6 bases). Germline V lookup: CDR1 SGHDT, CDR2 YYEEEE. The V and J ends lost 3 bases and 0 bases respectively, with 14 bases between them. The CDR3 runs to 16 residues. The CDR3 sequence is CASSSGTQTSTDTQYF. As DNA, the CDR3 is TGTGCCAGCAGCTCCGGGACACAGACTAGCACAGATACGCAGTATTTT. The full variable domain, rest sourced from reference TRBV5-6 and TRBJ2-3, is DAGVTQSPTHLIKTRGQQVTLRCSPKSGHDTVSWYQQALGQGPQFIFQYYEEEERQRGNFPDRFSGHQFPNYSSELNVNALLLGDSALYLCASSSGTQTSTDTQYFGPGTRLTVL.

Many counts were recorded for this clonotype. The chain recombines TRBV4-2 with TRBJ2-1; 12 positions match TRBD2. The CDR3 contains 15 residues. V lost 0 bases and J lost 9; bases outside the gene matches: 3. In germline, CDR1 is LGHNA, CDR2 YNFKEQ. The CDR3 coding sequence is TGTGCCAGCAGCCAAGATCCACTAGCGGGAGGTGAGCAGTTCTTC. It translates to CASSQDPLAGGEQFF.

The rearrangement links TRBV20-1 to TRBJ1-6; maybe TRBD1 (5 bases). The ends were cut back, 7 bases at V and 4 bases at J, with 11 bases in the middle. Germline V gives CDR1 DFQATT, CDR2 SNEGSKA (reference sequence). The CDR3 loop spans 13 amino acids. The CDR3: CSESGGYNSPLHF. The CDR3 DNA is TGCAGTGAATCCGGGGGATATAATTCACCCCTCCACTTT.

This chain uses TRBV14 with TRBJ1-4; tentatively, D is TRBD1 (5 bases). CDR3 length equals 15 residues. Trimming left V 3 bases short and J 8 bases short, with 16 bases between. Germline loops: CDR1 SGHDN, CDR2 FVKESK. CDR3 in DNA: TGTGCCAGCAGCCAGAACAGCATGTCAGGGGAAAAACTGTTTTTT. This codes for CASSQNSMSGEKLFF.

This clonotype has a count of ten or more. The chain couples TRBV4-1 to TRBJ2-5; 9 positions agree with TRBD2. Germline lookup yields CDR1 MGHRA and CDR2 YSYEKL. V was clipped by 4 bases and J by 5 bases; unmatched bases: 11. This CDR3 spans 16 amino acids. The CDR3: CASSPGERGAAETQYF. The CDR3 DNA follows: TGCGCCAGCAGCCCCGGGGAGCGGGGGGCCGCGGAGACCCAGTACTTC.

This clonotype was seen a single time. This clone may be a read error of a much larger clone one base away. The V call is TRBV27, the J call TRBJ2-1; D is perhaps TRBD2 (7 bases). The CDR3 loop spans 15 amino acids. The germline V gene has CDR1 MNHEY and CDR2 SMNVEV (reference sequence). CDR3 in DNA: TGTGCCAGCAGTTTACGGGGCGGGGGCTACGATGAGCAGTTCTTC. This translates into CASSLRGGGYDEQFF.

This clonotype has a handful of counts. The V call is TRBV25-1, the J call TRBJ1-2; 7 positions match TRBD1. The CDR3 loop spans 15 amino acids. The V segment lost 4 bases and the J segment 6 bases; nucleotides outside the gene matches: 11. CDR1 and CDR2 (germline): MGHDK, SYGVNS. The CDR3 DNA reads as TGTGCCAGCAGTGCTAGGGACAGATCCCTAGATGGCTACACCTTC. It yields the protein CASSARDRSLDGYTF.

A note on this clonotype: An end of the junction differs from the germline gene, which may be a read error. The chain is built from TRBV7-6 and TRBJ1-1; weak D call: TRBD1 (6 bases). Germline V gene data show CDR1 as SGHVS and CDR2 as FNYEAQ. The CDR3 loop spans 14 amino acids. CDR3 sequence: CTSSLGLGDTEAFF. In nucleotides, the CDR3 is TGTACCAGCAGCTTAGGGCTAGGGGACACTGAGGCTTTCTTC.

On this clonotype itself: A much more abundant neighbour one base away suggests this may be a read error. The genes are TRBV3-1 and TRBJ1-3, with TRBD1 identical over 8 bases. With 4 bases clipped from V and 11 bases from J, the junction kept 4 bases outside the gene matches. Germline V lookup: CDR1 LGHDT, CDR2 YNNKEL (reference sequence). This CDR3 has 12 amino acids. The DNA of the CDR3 is TGTGCCAGCAGCCGGACAGGGAACGCCATATATTTT. Residues: CASSRTGNAIYF.